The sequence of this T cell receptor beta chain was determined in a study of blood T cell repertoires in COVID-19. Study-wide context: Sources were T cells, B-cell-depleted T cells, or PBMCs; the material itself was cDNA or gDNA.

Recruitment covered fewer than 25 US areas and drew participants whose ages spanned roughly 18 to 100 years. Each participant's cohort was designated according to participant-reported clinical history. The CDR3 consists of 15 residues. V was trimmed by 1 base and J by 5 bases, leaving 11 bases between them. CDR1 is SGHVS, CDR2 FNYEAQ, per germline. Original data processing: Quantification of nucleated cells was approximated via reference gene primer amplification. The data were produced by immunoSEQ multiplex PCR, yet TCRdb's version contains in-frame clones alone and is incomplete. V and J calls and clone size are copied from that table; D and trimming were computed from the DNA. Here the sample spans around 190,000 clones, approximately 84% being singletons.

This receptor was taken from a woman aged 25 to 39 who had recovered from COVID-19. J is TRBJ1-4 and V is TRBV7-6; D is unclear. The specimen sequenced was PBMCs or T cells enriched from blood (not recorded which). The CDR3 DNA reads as TGTGCCAGCAGCTTAGACTACCCGCTGAATGAAAAACTGTTTTTT. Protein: CASSLDYPLNEKLFF.